Listed below are T cell receptor beta chains from one sample, sequenced in a study of T cells in Graves' hyperthyroidism and ophthalmopathy. TCRdb reanalysed the multiplex PCR reads using MiXCR and keeps one entry per CDR3 protein. Found here are 500,000 to 800,000 distinct CDR3 sequences, more than 14% of them singletons; the top ten hold around 13%. Sequencing was performed on blood. The receptors here all came from a woman between 45 and 60 years old with Graves' ophthalmopathy. CDR3s include the opening cysteine and the closing phenylalanine or tryptophan. The order of the fields is J gene, V gene, CDR3 protein.

J: TRBJ2-3; V: TRBV20-1; CDR3: CSASTVAGNTDTQYF
J: TRBJ2-7; V: TRBV5-1; CDR3: CASSLVVGDYEQYF
J: TRBJ2-3; V: TRBV6-1; CDR3: CASKGADTQYF
J: TRBJ1-6; V: TRBV7-2; CDR3: CASSLGRFNSPLHF
J: TRBJ2-1; V: TRBV7-9; CDR3: CAGSLGTGPHNEQFF
J: TRBJ2-7; V: TRBV28; CDR3: CASSHSGSVSYEQYF
J: TRBJ1-4; V: TRBV4-1; CDR3: CASSQRTVSNEKLFF
J: TRBJ2-7; V: TRBV11-1; CDR3: CASSYGLAGGDEPYEQYF
J: TRBJ2-2; V: TRBV19; CDR3: CASSIVGVMNTGELFF
J: TRBJ2-4; V: TRBV20-1; CDR3: CSTPGTGGFAKNIQYF
J: TRBJ2-1; V: TRBV24-1; CDR3: CATSAINEQFF
J: TRBJ2-1; V: TRBV10-3; CDR3: CAINSDTVDINEQFF
J: TRBJ2-1; V: TRBV9; CDR3: CASRATGGHEQFF
J: TRBJ2-7; V: TRBV20-1; CDR3: CSARDRRLALSEQYF
J: TRBJ1-5; V: TRBV6-1; CDR3: CASSAPGIDQPQHF
J: TRBJ2-3; V: TRBV19; CDR3: CAIRDSGTDTQYF
J: TRBJ2-1; V: TRBV5-1; CDR3: CASSFAGEQFF
J: TRBJ1-1; V: TRBV7-9; CDR3: CASSNKQEEDTEAFF
J: TRBJ2-1; V: TRBV2; CDR3: CASSVPKLAGVNEQFF
J: TRBJ1-3; V: TRBV30; CDR3: CAWGRGTGNTIYF
J: TRBJ1-4; V: TRBV28; CDR3: CASSAVNEKLFF
J: TRBJ2-7; V: TRBV5-5; CDR3: CASSLGQRWGYEQYF
J: TRBJ2-5; V: TRBV12-3/TRBV12-4; CDR3: CASSLGPRQTQYF
J: TRBJ2-1; V: TRBV4-3; CDR3: CASSTRTSGLAYNEQFF
J: TRBJ1-5; V: TRBV20-1; CDR3: CSARESSGKGGNQPQHF
J: TRBJ1-5; V: TRBV19; CDR3: CASSRDRGLSSNQPQHF
J: TRBJ2-2; V: TRBV7-2; CDR3: CASSFGFAGWNTGELFF
J: TRBJ1-2; V: TRBV28; CDR3: CASSLPDRVGGYTF